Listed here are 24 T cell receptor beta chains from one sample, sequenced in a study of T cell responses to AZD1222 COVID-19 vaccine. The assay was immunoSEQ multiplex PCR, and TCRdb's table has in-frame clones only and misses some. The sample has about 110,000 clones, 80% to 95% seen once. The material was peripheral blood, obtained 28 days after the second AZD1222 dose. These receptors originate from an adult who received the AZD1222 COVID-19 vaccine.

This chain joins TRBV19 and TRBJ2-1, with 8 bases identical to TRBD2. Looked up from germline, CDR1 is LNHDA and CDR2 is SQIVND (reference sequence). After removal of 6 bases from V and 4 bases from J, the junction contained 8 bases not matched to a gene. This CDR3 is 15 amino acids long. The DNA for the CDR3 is TGTGCCAGTAGGCCTACTAGCGGCAGATACAATGAGCAGTTCTTC. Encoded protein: CASRPTSGRYNEQFF.

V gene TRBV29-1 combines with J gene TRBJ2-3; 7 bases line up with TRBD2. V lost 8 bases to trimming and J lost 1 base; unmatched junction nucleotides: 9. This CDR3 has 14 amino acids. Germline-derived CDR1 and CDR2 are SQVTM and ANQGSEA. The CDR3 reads CSLKGLAGTDTQYF. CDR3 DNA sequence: TGCAGCCTTAAGGGGCTAGCGGGCACAGATACGCAGTATTTT.

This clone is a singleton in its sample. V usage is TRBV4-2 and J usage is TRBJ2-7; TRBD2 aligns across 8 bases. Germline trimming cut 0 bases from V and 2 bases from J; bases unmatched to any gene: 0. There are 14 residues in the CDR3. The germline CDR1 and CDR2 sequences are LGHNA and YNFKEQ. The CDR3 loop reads CASSQELAAYEQYF. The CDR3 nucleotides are TGTGCCAGCAGCCAAGAACTAGCGGCCTACGAGCAGTACTTC.

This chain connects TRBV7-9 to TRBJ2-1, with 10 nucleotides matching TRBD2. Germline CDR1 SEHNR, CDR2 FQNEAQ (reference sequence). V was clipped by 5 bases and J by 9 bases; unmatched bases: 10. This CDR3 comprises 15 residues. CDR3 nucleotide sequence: TGTGCCAGCAGCACCCAAGCGGGAGGGCGGGTTGAGCAGTTCTTC. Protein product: CASSTQAGGRVEQFF.

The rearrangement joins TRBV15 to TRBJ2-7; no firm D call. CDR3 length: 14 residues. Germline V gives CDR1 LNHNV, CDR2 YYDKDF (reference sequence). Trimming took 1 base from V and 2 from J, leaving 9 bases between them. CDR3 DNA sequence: TGTGCCACCAGCAGAGCCGGGCTCGCCTACGAGCAGTACTTC. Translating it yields CATSRAGLAYEQYF.

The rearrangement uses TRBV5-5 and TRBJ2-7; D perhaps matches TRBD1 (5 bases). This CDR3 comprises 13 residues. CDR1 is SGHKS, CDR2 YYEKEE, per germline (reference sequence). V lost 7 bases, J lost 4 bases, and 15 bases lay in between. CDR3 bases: TGTGCCAGCTCGGACACGGTATTATACGAGCAGTACTTC. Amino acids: CASSDTVLYEQYF.

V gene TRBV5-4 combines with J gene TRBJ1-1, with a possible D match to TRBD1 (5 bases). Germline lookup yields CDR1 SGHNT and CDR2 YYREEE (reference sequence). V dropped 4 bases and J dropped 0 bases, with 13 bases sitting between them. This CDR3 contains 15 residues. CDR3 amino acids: CASSIRQTMNTEAFF. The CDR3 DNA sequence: TGTGCCAGCAGCATCAGACAGACCATGAACACTGAAGCTTTCTTT. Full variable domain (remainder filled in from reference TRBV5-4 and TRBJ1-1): ETGVTQSPTHLIKTRGQQVTLRCSSQSGHNTVSWYQQALGQGPQFIFQYYREEENGRGNFPPRFSGLQFPNYSSELNVNALELDDSALYLCASSIRQTMNTEAFFGQGTRLTVV.

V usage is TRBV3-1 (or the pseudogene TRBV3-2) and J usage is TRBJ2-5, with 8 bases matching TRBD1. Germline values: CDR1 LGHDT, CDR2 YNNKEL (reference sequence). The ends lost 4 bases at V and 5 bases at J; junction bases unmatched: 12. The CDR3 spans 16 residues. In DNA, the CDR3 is TGTGCCAGCAGCCCAATGGGAGCAGGGGGCGAGGAGACCCAGTACTTC. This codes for CASSPMGAGGEETQYF.

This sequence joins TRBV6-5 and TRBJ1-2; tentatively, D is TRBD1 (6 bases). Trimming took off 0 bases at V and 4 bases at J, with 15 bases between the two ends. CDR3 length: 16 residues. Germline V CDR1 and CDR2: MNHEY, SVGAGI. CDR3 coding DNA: TGTGCCAGCAGTTACTCCGCCGGGACATTGGGCTATGGCTACACCTTC. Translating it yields CASSYSAGTLGYGYTF.

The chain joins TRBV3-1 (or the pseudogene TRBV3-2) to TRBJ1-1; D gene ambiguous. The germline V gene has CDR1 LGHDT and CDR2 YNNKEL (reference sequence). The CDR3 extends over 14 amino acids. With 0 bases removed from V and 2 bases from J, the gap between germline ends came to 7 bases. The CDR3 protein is CASSQDLGNTEAFF. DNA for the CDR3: TGTGCCAGCAGCCAAGATCTCGGAAACACTGAAGCTTTCTTT.

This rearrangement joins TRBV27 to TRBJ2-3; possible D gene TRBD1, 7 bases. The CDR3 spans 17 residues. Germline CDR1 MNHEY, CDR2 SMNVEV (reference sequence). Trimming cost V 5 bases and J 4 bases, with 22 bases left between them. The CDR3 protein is CASSPGATGRRADTQYF. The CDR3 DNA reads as TGTGCCAGCAGTCCCGGCGCGACAGGGAGGAGGGCAGATACGCAGTATTTT.

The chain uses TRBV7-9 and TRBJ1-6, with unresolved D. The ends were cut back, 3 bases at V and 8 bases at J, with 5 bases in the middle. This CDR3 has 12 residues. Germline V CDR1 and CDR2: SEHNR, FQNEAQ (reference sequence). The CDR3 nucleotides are TGTGCCAGCAGCTTGGACGATTCACCCCTCCACTTT. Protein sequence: CASSLDDSPLHF. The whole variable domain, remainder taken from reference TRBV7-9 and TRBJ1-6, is DTGVSQNPRHKITKRGQNVTFRCDPISEHNRLYWYRQTLGQGPEFLTYFQNEAQLEKSRLLSDRFSAERPKGSFSTLEIQRTEQGDSAMYLCASSLDDSPLHFGNGTRLTVT.

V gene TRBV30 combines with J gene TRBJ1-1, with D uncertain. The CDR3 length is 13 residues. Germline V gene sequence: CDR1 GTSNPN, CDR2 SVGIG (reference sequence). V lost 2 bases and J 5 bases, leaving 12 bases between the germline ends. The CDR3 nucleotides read TGTGCCTGGAGTCAAATTTACAGTACTGAAGCTTTCTTT. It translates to CAWSQIYSTEAFF.

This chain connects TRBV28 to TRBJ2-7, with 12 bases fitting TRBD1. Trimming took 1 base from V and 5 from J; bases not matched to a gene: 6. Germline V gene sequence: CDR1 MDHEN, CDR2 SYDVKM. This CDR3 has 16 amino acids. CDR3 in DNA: TGTGCCAGCAGTTTATTGGCGGGACAGGGGGCCGACGAGCAGTACTTC. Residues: CASSLLAGQGADEQYF.

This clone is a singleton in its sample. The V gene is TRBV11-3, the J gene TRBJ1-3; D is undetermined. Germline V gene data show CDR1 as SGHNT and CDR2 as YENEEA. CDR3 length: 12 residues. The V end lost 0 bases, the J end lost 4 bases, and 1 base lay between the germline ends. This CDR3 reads CASSLEGNTIYF. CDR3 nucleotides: TGTGCCAGCAGCTTAGAGGGAAACACCATATATTTT.

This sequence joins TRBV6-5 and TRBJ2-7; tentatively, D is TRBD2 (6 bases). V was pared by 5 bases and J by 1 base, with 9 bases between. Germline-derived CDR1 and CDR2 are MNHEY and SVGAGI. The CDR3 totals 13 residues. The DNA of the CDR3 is TGTGCCAGCAGTCTCCGGGAGTCCTACGAGCAGTACTTC. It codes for CASSLRESYEQYF.

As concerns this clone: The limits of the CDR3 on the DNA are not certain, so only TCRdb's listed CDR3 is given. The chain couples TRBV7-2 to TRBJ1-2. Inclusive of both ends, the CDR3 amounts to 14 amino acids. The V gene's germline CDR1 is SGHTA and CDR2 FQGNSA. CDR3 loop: CASSAYILEYGYTF.

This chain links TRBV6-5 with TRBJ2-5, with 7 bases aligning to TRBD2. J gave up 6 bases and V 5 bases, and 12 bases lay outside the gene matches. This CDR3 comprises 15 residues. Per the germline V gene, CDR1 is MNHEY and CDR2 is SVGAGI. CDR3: CASSRRDREDKTQYF. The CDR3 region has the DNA TGTGCCAGCAGTCGCCGGGACCGGGAGGATAAGACCCAGTACTTC.

As DNA, the CDR3 is TGTGCCAGCAGTTTAAGGGTCGGGACTGAAGCTTTCTTT. This encodes CASSLRVGTEAFF. V and J are TRBV7-9 and TRBJ1-1; no clear D. Germline V gene lookup returns CDR1 SEHNR and CDR2 FQNEAQ (reference sequence). CDR3 size: 13 residues. V was cut by 6 bases and J by 5 bases, with 13 bases left in between.

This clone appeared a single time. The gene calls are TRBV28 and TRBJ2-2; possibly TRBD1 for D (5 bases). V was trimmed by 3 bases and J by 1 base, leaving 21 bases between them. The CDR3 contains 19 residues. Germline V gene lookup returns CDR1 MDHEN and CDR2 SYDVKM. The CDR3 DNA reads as TGTGCCAGCAGTTTGGGTTATCTGTGGAACAGGAGGAACACCGGGGAGCTGTTTTTT. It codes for CASSLGYLWNRRNTGELFF. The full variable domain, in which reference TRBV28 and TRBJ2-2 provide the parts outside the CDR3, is DVKVTQSSRYLVKRTGEKVFLECVQDMDHENMFWYRQDPGLGLRLIYFSYDVKMKEKGDIPEGYSVSREKKERFSLILESASTNQTSMYLCASSLGYLWNRRNTGELFFGEGSRLTVL.

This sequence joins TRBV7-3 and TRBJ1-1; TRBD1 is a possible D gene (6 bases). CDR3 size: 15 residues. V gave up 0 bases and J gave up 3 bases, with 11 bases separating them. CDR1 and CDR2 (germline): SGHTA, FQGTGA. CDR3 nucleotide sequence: TGTGCCAGCAGCTTAACGTCCAGGGGCTACACTGAAGCTTTCTTT. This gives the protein CASSLTSRGYTEAFF.

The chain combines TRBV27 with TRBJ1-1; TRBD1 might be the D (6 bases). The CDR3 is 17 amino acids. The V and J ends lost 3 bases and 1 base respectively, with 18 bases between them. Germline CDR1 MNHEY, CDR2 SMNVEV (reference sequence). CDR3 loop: CASSLWPSGQSNTEAFF. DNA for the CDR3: TGTGCCAGCAGTTTGTGGCCATCGGGACAATCGAACACTGAAGCTTTCTTT.

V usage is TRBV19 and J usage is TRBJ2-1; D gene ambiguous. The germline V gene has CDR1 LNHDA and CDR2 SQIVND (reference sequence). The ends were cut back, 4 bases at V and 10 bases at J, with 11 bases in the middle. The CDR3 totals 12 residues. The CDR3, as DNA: TGTGCCAGTAGTACCAGGTTGGTAGAGCAGTTCTTC. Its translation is CASSTRLVEQFF.

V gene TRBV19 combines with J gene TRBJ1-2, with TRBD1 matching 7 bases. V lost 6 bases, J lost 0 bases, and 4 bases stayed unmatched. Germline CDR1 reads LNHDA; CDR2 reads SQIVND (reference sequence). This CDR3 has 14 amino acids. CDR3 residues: CASRSRGPNYGYTF. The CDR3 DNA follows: TGTGCCAGTAGGTCAAGGGGGCCTAACTATGGCTACACCTTC.